A single sample is the source of the 14 T cell receptor beta chains below, sequenced in a study of blood T cell repertoires in COVID-19 (dated by TCRdb to 2020 to 2022). The library was prepared using the immunoSEQ multiplex PCR assay. TCRdb carries this immuneACCESS record with in-frame sequences only. Its versions omit some clonotypes, under half of them owing to an unresolved V gene in the studies checked, with the rest unexplained. The sample table records around 100,000 clones; approximately 79% of these occur just once. The ten largest make up just under 4% of the sample. What was sequenced was peripheral blood. These receptors originate from a man in his 70s with COVID-19, enrolled during active disease.

This clone turned up a few times. This chain uses TRBV27 with TRBJ2-3, with 7 bases that match TRBD2. The V gene's germline CDR1 is MNHEY and CDR2 SMNVEV (reference sequence). The CDR3 consists of 16 residues. The trim removed 1 base at V and 4 bases at J, leaving 8 bases unmatched. DNA of the CDR3: TGTGCCAGCAGTTTATGGGGGGGAGGGCCCCCAGATACGCAGTATTTT. The encoded protein is CASSLWGGGPPDTQYF.

This clone was observed once. This chain links TRBV18 with TRBJ1-1; D gene unclear. Germline assignment: CDR1 KGHSH and CDR2 LQKENI. The V gene lost 3 bases and the J gene lost 5 bases, with 10 bases spanning the gap. This CDR3 spans 13 amino acids. The CDR3 sequence: CASSPRSGTEAFF. CDR3 coding DNA: TGTGCCAGCTCACCCCGGTCGGGTACTGAAGCTTTCTTT.

The chain joins TRBV9 to TRBJ2-3; possibly TRBD2 for D (7 bases). Trimming took 3 bases from V and 7 from J, leaving 27 bases between them. Germline V lookup: CDR1 SGDLS, CDR2 YYNGEE. The CDR3 length is 18 residues. Written as DNA, the CDR3 is TGTGCCAGCAGCGCCGATGGGCGGGGGCAGGGTGGAAGAAATACGCAGTATTTT. This gives the protein CASSADGRGQGGRNTQYF.

This clone showed up just a few times. The V call is TRBV2, the J call TRBJ2-1, with TRBD2 identical over 9 bases. Per germline, CDR1 SNHLY and CDR2 FYNNEI. The CDR3 spans 15 residues. With 5 bases clipped from V and 8 bases from J, the junction kept 10 bases outside the gene matches. CDR3 protein: CASSPWVAGADEQFF. The CDR3 DNA sequence: TGTGCCAGCAGTCCCTGGGTAGCGGGAGCCGATGAGCAGTTCTTC.

The chain is built from TRBV7-8 and TRBJ1-2; 8 bases line up with TRBD1. The CDR3 has 13 amino acids. With 5 bases clipped from V and 4 bases from J, the junction kept 3 bases outside the gene matches. Germline lookup yields CDR1 SGHVS and CDR2 FQNEAQ. This chain's CDR3 is CASSPTGGYGYTF. The CDR3, as DNA: TGTGCCAGCAGCCCCACAGGGGGCTATGGCTACACCTTC.

The table lists this clone with a few counts. The rearrangement uses TRBV6-5 and TRBJ1-5, with D maybe TRBD1 (5 bases). The CDR3 runs 15 residues. Trimming left V 6 bases short and J 2 bases short, with 14 bases between. The germline gives CDR1 MNHEY, CDR2 SVGAGI. CDR3 sequence: CASRWGEVGNQPQHF. The DNA of the CDR3 is TGTGCCAGCAGATGGGGGGAGGTAGGCAATCAGCCCCAGCATTTT.

The chain carries TRBV27 and TRBJ2-7, with D maybe TRBD2 (6 bases). Germline V gene data show CDR1 as MNHEY and CDR2 as SMNVEV (reference sequence). This CDR3 comprises 16 residues. Trimming pared 4 bases from V and 4 bases from J, leaving 20 bases between. The CDR3 DNA sequence: TGTGCCAGCAGTTCCCAGAGGGCGGGACGGGGTTACGAGCAGTACTTC. Translated: CASSSQRAGRGYEQYF.

This CDR3 reads CASSLLLTSGEGPANEQFF. The DNA for the CDR3 is TGTGCCAGCAGCTTACTTCTGACTAGCGGGGAGGGCCCTGCCAATGAGCAGTTCTTC. The V gene is TRBV7-8, the J gene TRBJ2-1; 11 bases align to TRBD2. This CDR3 is built from 19 residues. Unmatched junction bases numbered 15, after V lost 2 bases and J lost 6 bases. Per the germline V gene, CDR1 is SGHVS and CDR2 is FQNEAQ.

V gene TRBV5-4 combines with J gene TRBJ1-2; 8 bases match TRBD1. Trimming at V came to 4 bases and at J to 10 bases, leaving 12 bases not matched to a gene. The CDR3 spans 14 residues. Per the germline V gene, CDR1 is SGHNT and CDR2 is YYREEE (reference sequence). The CDR3 spells CASSPILDRADYTF. In DNA, the CDR3 is TGTGCCAGCAGCCCAATATTGGACAGGGCTGACTACACCTTC.

The J gene is TRBJ2-7, the V gene TRBV6-2 or TRBV6-3; D is unresolved. Trimming stripped 5 bases from V and 0 bases from J, with 5 bases between. Germline V gives CDR1 MNHEY, CDR2 SVGEGT. The CDR3 length is 12 residues. The CDR3 loop is CASSHGSYEQYF. The CDR3, as DNA: TGTGCCAGCAGTCACGGCTCCTACGAGCAGTACTTC.

The chain employs TRBV7-2 and TRBJ2-2; 7 bases are shared with TRBD1. Germline V gene data show CDR1 as SGHTA and CDR2 as FQGNSA. The CDR3 runs 14 residues. The J segment lost 5 bases and the V segment lost 8 bases, leaving 8 bases of the junction unmatched. The CDR3 region has the DNA TGTGCCAGCCGATCAGGGGGATGGACCGGGGAGCTGTTTTTT. The encoded protein is CASRSGGWTGELFF.

This chain uses TRBV4-1 with TRBJ2-2; TRBD1 matches at 8 bases. V was clipped by 4 bases and J by 5 bases; unmatched bases: 9. CDR3 length equals 16 residues. Looked up from germline, CDR1 is MGHRA and CDR2 is YSYEKL. The CDR3 sequence is CASSPTGGPWTGELFF. The CDR3 nucleotides are TGCGCCAGCAGCCCCACAGGGGGTCCATGGACCGGGGAGCTGTTTTTT.

This chain joins TRBV9 and TRBJ1-1, with a tentative D call TRBD1 (6 bases). Germline lookup yields CDR1 SGDLS and CDR2 YYNGEE. Trimming cost V 0 bases and J 4 bases, with 10 bases left between them. The CDR3 totals 14 residues. The CDR3 sequence is CASSVVTGSTEAFF. The CDR3 DNA follows: TGTGCCAGCAGCGTAGTGACAGGTAGCACTGAAGCTTTCTTT.

This clone came up a few times. This sequence joins TRBV6-2 or TRBV6-3 and TRBJ2-7; 8 bases line up with TRBD2. The CDR3 extends over 14 amino acids. The germline gives CDR1 MNHEY, CDR2 SVGEGT. Trimming removed 4 bases from V and 3 bases from J; junction bases left unmatched: 5. CDR3 sequence: CASSSGTRSYEQYF. The DNA for the CDR3 is TGTGCCAGCAGTTCCGGGACTAGGAGCTACGAGCAGTACTTC.